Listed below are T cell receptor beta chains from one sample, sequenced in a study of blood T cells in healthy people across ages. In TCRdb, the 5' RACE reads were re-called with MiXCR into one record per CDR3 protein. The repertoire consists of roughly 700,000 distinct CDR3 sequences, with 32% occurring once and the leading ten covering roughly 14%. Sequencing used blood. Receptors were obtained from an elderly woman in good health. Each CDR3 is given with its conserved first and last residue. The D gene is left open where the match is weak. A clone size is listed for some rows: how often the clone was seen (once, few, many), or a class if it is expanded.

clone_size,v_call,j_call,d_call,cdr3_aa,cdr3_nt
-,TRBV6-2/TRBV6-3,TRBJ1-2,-,CAITAGGYYGYTF,TGTGCCATCACGGCCGGAGGATACTATGGCTACACCTTC
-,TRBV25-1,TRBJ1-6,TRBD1,CATRMTGTGSGYNSPLHF,TGTGCCACCAGGATGACCGGGACAGGGTCGGGTTATAATTCACCCCTCCACTTT
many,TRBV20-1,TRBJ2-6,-,CSANHRQQPSGANVLTF,TGCAGTGCTAACCACCGACAGCAACCCTCTGGGGCCAACGTCCTGACTTTC
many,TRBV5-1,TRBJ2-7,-,CASSLGLRSLLGEQYF,TGCGCCAGCAGCTTGGGACTTCGCAGCCTCCTAGGGGAGCAGTACTTC
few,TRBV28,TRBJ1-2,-,CASWKGYGYTF,TGTGCCAGTTGGAAGGGCTATGGCTACACCTTC
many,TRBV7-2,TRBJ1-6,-,CASSLEVGRNSPLHF,TGTGCCAGCAGCTTAGAGGTGGGAAGGAATTCACCCCTCCACTTT
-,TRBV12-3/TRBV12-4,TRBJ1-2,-,CASAIRDIYGYTF,TGTGCCAGTGCAATCCGGGACATCTATGGCTACACCTTC
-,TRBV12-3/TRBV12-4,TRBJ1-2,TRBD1,CASSPSQGIHGYTF,TGCGCCAGCAGTCCATCACAGGGGATCCATGGCTACACCTTC
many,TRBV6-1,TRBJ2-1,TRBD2,CASRTQRGVRGEQFF,TGTGCCAGCAGGACCCAGCGGGGGGTGAGGGGTGAGCAGTTCTTC
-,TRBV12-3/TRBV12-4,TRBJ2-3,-,CASSDRDSADTQYF,TGTGCCAGCAGTGACCGAGACAGCGCAGATACGCAGTATTTT
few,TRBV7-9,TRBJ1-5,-,CASSLADNQPQHF,TGTGCCAGCAGCTTGGCTGACAATCAGCCCCAGCATTTT
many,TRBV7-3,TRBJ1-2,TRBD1,CASSLGGTGTNYGYTF,TGTGCCAGCAGCTTAGGGGGGACAGGGACTAACTATGGCTACACCTTC
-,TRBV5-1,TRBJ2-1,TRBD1,CASSSYGTGDNEQFF,TGCGCCAGCAGCTCTTACGGGACAGGGGACAATGAGCAGTTCTTC
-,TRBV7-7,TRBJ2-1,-,CASSSSPGVGYNEQFF,TGTGCTAGCAGCTCGTCACCGGGAGTTGGGTACAATGAGCAGTTCTTC
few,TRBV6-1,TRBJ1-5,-,CASSSKAGTISNQPQHF,TGTGCCAGCAGCTCTAAAGCCGGGACAATTAGCAATCAGCCCCAGCATTTT
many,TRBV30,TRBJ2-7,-,CAWSSLYEQYF,TGTGCCTGGAGTTCCCTGTACGAGCAGTACTTC
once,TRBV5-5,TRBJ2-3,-,CASSLAGKNTDTQYF,TGTGCCAGCAGCCTCGCAGGGAAGAACACAGATACGCAGTATTTT
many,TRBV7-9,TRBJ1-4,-,CASSFPDEKLFF,TGTGCCAGCAGCTTCCCGGATGAAAAACTGTTTTTT
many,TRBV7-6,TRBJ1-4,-,CASSKDVNEKLFF,TGTGCCAGCAGCAAGGACGTTAATGAAAAACTGTTTTTT
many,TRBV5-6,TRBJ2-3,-,CASSLVHRGTDTQYF,TGTGCCAGCAGCTTGGTGCACAGGGGCACAGATACGCAGTATTTT
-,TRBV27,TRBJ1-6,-,CASSLMSTYNSPLHF,TGTGCCAGCAGTTTAATGAGCACCTATAATTCACCCCTCCACTTT
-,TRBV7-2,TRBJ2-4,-,CASSLVGDEGEQYF,TGTGCCAGCAGCTTAGTTGGGGACGAGGGGGAGCAGTACTTC
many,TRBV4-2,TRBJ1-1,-,CASSQPREGRDTEAFF,TGTGCCAGCAGCCAGCCACGGGAGGGCCGGGACACTGAAGCTTTCTTT
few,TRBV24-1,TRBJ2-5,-,CATSDLGGEQYF,TGTGCCACCAGTGATTTAGGGGGTGAGCAGTACTTC
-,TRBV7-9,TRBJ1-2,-,CASSLGAADYGYTF,TGTGCCAGCAGCTTAGGCGCGGCGGACTATGGCTACACCTTC
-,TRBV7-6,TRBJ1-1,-,CASRGALSTEAFF,TGTGCCAGCCGGGGAGCCCTAAGCACTGAAGCTTTCTTT
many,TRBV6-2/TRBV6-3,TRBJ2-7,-,CASSYLDEQYF,TGTGCCAGCAGTTACCTAGACGAGCAGTACTTC
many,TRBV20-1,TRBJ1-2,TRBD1,CSARTSGTGYGYTF,TGCAGTGCTAGAACTTCCGGGACAGGCTATGGCTACACCTTC
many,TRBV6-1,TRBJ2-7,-,CASPLRQAPYEQYF,TGTGCCAGCCCATTAAGACAAGCCCCCTACGAGCAGTACTTC
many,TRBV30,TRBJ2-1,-,CAWSRGYEQFF,TGTGCCTGGAGTAGGGGGTACGAGCAGTTCTTC
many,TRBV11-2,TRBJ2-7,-,CASSLMPEYEQYF,TGTGCCAGCAGCTTAATGCCGGAATACGAGCAGTACTTC
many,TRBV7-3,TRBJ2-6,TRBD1,CASSLGTGSITGANVLTF,TGTGCCAGCAGCTTGGGGACAGGGTCGATCACTGGGGCCAACGTCCTGACTTTC
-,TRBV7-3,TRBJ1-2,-,CTSSLTGNSGYTF,TGTACCAGCAGCTTAACGGGCAACTCGGGCTACACCTTC
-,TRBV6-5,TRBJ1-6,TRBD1,CASSLTGQGTGSSYNSPLHF,TGTGCCAGCAGTTTGACTGGACAGGGAACAGGGAGCTCCTATAATTCACCCCTCCACTTT
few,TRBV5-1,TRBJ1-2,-,CASREDNYGYTF,TGCGCCAGCAGAGAGGATAACTATGGCTACACCTTC
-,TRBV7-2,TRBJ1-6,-,CASSLMSGAQGSPLHF,TGTGCCAGCAGCTTAATGTCAGGGGCCCAAGGTTCACCCCTCCACTTT
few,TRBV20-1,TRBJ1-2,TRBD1,CSARLTGERSGGYTF,TGCAGTGCTAGATTAACAGGGGAACGGTCTGGTGGCTACACCTTC
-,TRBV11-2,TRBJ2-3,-,CASSSPFTDTQYF,TGTGCCAGCAGCTCGCCCTTCACAGATACGCAGTATTTT
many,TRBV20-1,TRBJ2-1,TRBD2,CSASDQRGPSYNEQFF,TGCAGTGCTAGTGACCAGCGGGGGCCCTCCTACAATGAGCAGTTCTTC
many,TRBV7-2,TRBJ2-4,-,CASSLSPAKNIQYF,TGTGCCAGCAGCTTATCCCCCGCCAAAAACATTCAGTACTTC
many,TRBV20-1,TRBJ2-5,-,CSASPEETQYF,TGCAGTGCTAGCCCAGAAGAGACCCAGTACTTC
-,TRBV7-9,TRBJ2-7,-,CASVTENHEQYF,TGTGCCAGTGTCACGGAAAACCACGAGCAGTACTTC
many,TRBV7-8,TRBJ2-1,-,CASSFLSNGGKNEQFF,TGTGCCAGCAGCTTTTTGTCTAACGGGGGTAAGAATGAGCAGTTCTTC
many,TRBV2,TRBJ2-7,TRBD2,CASSEASLAGLYEQYF,TGTGCCAGCAGTGAAGCCTCACTAGCGGGCCTCTACGAGCAGTACTTC
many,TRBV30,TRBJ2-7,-,CAWGYEQYF,TGTGCCTGGGGATACGAGCAGTACTTC
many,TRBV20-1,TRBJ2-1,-,CSVYRAVNEQFF,TGCAGTGTTTATCGAGCGGTCAATGAGCAGTTCTTC